This T cell receptor (beta chain) was recorded in a study of CD4 T cells in relation to SARS-CoV-2 and coronaviruses. Germline V gene sequence: CDR1 SGHKS, CDR2 YYEKEE (reference sequence). CDR3 length: 13 residues. Trimming cost V 1 base and J 7 bases, with 11 bases left between them. CD4+ T cells from unexposed donors were obtained before the COVID-19 pandemic (2011-2018). Isolation of CD4+ T cells took place after about eleven days in culture. Unexposed-donor CD4+ T cells were probed with SARS-CoV-2 S/N and four cold-coronavirus spikes, cells permitting. With respect to this clone: What it binds is not known.

Sequencing was performed with immunoSEQ multiplex PCR; in TCRdb, only in-frame clones are kept and a portion is missing. This sample has some 30,000 clones, with roughly 76% found just once. This chain links TRBV5-5 with TRBJ1-1; D ambiguous. The TCR comes from a human donor in good health. The sequencing sample was made of CD4+ T cells from PBMCs, cultured in vitro. CDR3 amino acids: CASSLQTQDEAFF. The CDR3 DNA is TGTGCCAGCAGCTTGCAGACCCAGGATGAAGCTTTCTTT.